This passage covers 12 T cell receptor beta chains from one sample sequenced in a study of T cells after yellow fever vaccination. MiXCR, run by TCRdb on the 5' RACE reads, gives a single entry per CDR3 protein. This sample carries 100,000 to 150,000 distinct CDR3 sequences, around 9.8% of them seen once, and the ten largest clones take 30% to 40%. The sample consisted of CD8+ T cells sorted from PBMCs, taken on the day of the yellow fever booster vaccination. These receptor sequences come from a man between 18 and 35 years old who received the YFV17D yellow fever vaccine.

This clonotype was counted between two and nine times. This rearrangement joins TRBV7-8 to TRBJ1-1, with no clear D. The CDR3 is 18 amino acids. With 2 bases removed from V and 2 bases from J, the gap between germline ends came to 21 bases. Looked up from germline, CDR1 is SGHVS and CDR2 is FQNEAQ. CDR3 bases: TGTGCCAGCAGCTTACAATATTCTTCCCTCTGGGAAAACACTGAAGCTTTCTTT. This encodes CASSLQYSSLWENTEAFF.

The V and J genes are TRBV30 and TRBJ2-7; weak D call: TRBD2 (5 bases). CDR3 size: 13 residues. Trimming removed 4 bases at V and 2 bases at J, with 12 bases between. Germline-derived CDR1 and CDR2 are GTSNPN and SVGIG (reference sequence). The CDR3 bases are TGTGCCTGGACGTGGGGAGCCGCCTACGAGCAGTACTTC. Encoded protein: CAWTWGAAYEQYF. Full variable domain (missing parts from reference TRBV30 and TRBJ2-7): SQTIHQWPATLVQPVGSPLSLECTVEGTSNPNLYWYRQAAGRGLQLLFYSVGIGQISSEVPQNLSASRPQDRQFILSSKKLLLSDSGFYLCAWTWGAAYEQYFGPGTRLTVT.

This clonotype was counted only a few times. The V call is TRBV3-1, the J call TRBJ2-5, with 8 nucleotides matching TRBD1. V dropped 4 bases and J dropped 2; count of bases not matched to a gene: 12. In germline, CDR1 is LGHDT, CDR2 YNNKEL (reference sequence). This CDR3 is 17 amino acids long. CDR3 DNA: TGTGCCAGCAGCCCAGACCCGACAGGGGATAAACAAGAGACCCAGTACTTC. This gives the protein CASSPDPTGDKQETQYF.

CDR3 region: CASGQRLGDNEQFF. Here the CDR3 DNA reads TGTGCTAGTGGGCAGCGGCTAGGGGACAATGAGCAGTTCTTC. The chain combines TRBV12-5 with TRBJ2-1; D is possibly TRBD1 or TRBD2 (5 bases each). Looked up from germline, CDR1 is LGHNT and CDR2 is FRNRAP. Trimming shortened V by 6 bases and J by 5 bases, and 14 bases separated the two germline ends. The CDR3 is made up of 14 amino acids.

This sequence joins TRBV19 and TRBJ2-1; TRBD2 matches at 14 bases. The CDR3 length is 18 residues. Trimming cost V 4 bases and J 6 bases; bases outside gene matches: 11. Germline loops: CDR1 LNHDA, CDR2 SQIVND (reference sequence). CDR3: CASSNPTSGGAFINEQFF. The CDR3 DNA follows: TGTGCCAGTAGTAACCCGACTAGCGGGGGGGCGTTTATCAATGAGCAGTTCTTC.

The CDR3 reads CASSQDTDRPNYGYTF. The CDR3 nucleotides read TGTGCCAGCAGCCAAGATACCGACCGGCCTAACTATGGCTACACCTTC. V gene TRBV3-1 combines with J gene TRBJ1-2; D is undetermined. The CDR3 covers 16 residues. Germline V gene lookup returns CDR1 LGHDT and CDR2 YNNKEL (reference sequence). V lost 0 bases and J 0 bases, leaving 11 bases between the germline ends.

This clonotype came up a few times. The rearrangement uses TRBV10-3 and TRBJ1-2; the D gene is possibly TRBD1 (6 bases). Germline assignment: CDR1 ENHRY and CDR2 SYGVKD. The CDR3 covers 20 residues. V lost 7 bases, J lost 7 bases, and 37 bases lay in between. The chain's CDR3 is CAIKGSVTGSIRPISAGYTF. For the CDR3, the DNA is TGTGCCATCAAGGGTAGCGTCACAGGGTCCATCCGACCCATCAGCGCTGGCTACACCTTC.

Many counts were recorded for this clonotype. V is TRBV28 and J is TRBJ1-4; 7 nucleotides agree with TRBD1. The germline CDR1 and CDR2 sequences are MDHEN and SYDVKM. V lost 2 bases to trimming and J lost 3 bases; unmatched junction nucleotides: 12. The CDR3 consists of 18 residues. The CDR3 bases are TGTGCCAGCAGTTTACCCGGGACAGCTCCCAATGCTAATGAAAAACTGTTTTTT. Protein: CASSLPGTAPNANEKLFF.

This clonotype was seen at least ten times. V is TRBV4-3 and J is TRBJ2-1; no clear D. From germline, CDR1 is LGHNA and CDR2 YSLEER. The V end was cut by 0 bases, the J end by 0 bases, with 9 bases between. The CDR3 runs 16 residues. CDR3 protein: CASSQDPASSYNEQFF. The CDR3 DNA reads TGCGCCAGCAGCCAAGATCCCGCTTCCTCCTACAATGAGCAGTTCTTC.

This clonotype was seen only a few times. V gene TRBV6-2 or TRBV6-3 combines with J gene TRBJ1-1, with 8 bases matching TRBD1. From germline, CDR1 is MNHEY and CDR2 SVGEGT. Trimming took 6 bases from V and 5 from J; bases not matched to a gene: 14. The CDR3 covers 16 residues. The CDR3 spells CASRNSTGGRKTEAFF. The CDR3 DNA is TGTGCCAGCAGAAATTCTACAGGGGGGCGGAAAACTGAAGCTTTCTTT.

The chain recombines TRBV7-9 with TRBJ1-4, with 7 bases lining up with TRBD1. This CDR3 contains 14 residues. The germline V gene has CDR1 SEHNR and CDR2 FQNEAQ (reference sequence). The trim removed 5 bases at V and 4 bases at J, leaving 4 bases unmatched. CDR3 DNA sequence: TGTGCCAGCAGCAAGACAGGGAATAATGAAAAACTGTTTTTT. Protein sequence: CASSKTGNNEKLFF.

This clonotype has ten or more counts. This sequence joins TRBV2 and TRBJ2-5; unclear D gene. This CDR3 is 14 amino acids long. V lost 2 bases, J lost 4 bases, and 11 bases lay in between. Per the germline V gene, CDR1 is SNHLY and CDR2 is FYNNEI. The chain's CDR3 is CASSEFPRSETQYF. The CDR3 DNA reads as TGTGCCAGCAGTGAATTCCCCAGGTCAGAGACCCAGTACTTC. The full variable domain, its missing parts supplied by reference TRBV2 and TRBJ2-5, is EPEVTQTPSHQVTQMGQEVILRCVPISNHLYFYWYRQILGQKVEFLVSFYNNEISEKSEIFDDQFSVERPDGSNFTLKIRSTKLEDSAMYFCASSEFPRSETQYFGPGTRLLVL.